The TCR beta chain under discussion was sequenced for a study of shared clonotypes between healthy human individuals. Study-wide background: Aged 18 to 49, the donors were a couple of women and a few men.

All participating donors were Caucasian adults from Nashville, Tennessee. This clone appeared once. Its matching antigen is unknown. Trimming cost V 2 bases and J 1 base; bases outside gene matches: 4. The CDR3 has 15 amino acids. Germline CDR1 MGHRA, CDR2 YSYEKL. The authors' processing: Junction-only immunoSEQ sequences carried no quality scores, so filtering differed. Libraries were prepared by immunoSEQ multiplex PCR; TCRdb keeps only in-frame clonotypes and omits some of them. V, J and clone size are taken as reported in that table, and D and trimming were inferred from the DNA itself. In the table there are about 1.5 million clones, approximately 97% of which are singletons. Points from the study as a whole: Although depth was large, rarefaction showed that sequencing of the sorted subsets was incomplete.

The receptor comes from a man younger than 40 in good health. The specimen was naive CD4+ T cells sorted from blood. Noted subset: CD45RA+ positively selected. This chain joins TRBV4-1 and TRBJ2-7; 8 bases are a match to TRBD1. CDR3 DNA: TGCGCCAGCAGCCAAAGACAGGGGACATCCTACGAGCAGTACTTC. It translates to CASSQRQGTSYEQYF.